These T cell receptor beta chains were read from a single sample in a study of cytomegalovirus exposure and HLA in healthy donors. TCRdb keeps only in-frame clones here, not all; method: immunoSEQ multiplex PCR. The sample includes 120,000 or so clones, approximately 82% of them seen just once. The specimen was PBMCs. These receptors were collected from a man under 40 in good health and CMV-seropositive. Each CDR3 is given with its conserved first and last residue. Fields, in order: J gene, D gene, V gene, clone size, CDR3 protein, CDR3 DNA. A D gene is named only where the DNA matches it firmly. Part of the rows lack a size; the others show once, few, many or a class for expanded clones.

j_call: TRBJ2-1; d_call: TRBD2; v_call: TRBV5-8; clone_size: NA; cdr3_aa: CASSVQRGGYNEQFF; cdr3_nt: TGTGCCAGCAGCGTACAGCGGGGGGGATACAATGAGCAGTTCTTC
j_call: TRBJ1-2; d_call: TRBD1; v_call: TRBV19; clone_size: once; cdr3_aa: CASSTTGTGYGYTF; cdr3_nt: TGTGCCAGTAGTACCACAGGGACAGGCTATGGCTACACCTTC
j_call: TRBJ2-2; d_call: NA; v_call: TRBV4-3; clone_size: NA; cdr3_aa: CASSRTVANTGELFF; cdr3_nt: TGCGCCAGCAGCCGGACAGTTGCGAACACCGGGGAGCTGTTTTTT
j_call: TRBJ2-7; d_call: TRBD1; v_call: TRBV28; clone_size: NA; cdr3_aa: CASTLRQGWNEQYF; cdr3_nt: TGTGCCAGCACCCTCCGACAGGGATGGAACGAGCAGTACTTC
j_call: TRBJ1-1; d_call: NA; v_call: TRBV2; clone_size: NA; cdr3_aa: CASSDGVNTEAFF; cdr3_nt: TGTGCCAGCAGTGACGGAGTGAACACTGAAGCTTTCTTT
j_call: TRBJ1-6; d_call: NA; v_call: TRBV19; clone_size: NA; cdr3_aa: CASSITGLYNSPLHF; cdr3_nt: TGTGCCAGTAGTATTACGGGTCTTTATAATTCACCCCTCCACTTT
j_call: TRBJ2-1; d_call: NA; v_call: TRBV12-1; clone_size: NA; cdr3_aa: CASSFAGGEQFF; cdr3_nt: TGTGCCAGCAGCTTTGCGGGGGGGGAGCAGTTCTTC
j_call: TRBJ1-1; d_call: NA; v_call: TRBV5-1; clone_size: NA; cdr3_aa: CASSPRDIVTEAFF; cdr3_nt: TGCGCCAGCAGCCCCCGGGACATAGTCACTGAAGCTTTCTTT
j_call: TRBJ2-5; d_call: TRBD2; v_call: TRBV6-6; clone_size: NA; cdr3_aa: CASSYPGGAGETQYF; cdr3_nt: TGTGCCAGCAGTTACCCGGGAGGAGCTGGTGAGACCCAGTACTTC
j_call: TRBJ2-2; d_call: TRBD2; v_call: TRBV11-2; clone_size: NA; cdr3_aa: CASSLTGGGAGTGELFF; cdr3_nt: TGTGCCAGCAGCTTAACGGGCGGGGGGGCCGGCACCGGGGAGCTGTTTTTT
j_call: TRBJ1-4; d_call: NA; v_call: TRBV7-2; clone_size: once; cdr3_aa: CASSPQTGFATNEKLFF; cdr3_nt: TGTGCCAGCTCCCCACAGACGGGGTTTGCAACTAATGAAAAACTGTTTTTT
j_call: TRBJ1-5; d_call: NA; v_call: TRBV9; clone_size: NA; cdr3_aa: CASSVDGREYQPQHF; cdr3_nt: TGTGCCAGCAGCGTAGACGGTCGGGAATATCAGCCCCAGCATTTT
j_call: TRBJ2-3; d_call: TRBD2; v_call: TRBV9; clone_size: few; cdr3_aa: CASSGSSGDTDTQYF; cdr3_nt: TGTGCCAGCAGCGGGTCTAGCGGGGACACAGATACGCAGTATTTT
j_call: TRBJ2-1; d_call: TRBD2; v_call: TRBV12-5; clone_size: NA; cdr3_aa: CASGSGTSGGRSSYNEQFF; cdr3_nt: TGTGCTAGTGGTTCGGGGACTAGCGGGGGTCGAAGCTCCTACAATGAGCAGTTCTTC
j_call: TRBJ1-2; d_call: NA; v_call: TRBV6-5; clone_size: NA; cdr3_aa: CASSPEVGGGYTF; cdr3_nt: TGTGCCAGCAGTCCCGAAGTAGGAGGGGGCTACACCTTC
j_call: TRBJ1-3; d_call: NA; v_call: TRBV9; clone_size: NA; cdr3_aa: CASSDPREGSGNTIYF; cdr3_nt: TGTGCCAGCAGCGACCCGCGGGAGGGCTCTGGAAACACCATATATTTT
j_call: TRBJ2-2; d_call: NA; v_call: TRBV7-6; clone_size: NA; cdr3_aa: CASSLVGGANTGELFF; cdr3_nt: TGTGCCAGCAGCTTAGTAGGGGGGGCGAACACCGGGGAGCTGTTTTTT